This T cell receptor (beta chain) was observed in a study of sequential checkpoint blockade in melanoma. Measured with immunoSEQ multiplex PCR; TCRdb has only the in-frame clones, and not every one. The sample shows 6,000 to 6,500 clones, around half of them seen only once. The junction had 6 bases not matched to a gene; V was cut back by 3 bases and J by 6 bases. CDR1 and CDR2 (germline): MDHEN, SYDVKM. This CDR3 spans 14 amino acids. This clone is medium-sized by share. This sample's treatment: randomized to nivolumab then ipilimumab (arm A) or the reverse (arm B). Sorted cells were live CD3+CD8+, lacking CD19 and CD56, from PBMCs.

V usage is TRBV28 and J usage is TRBJ2-7; 9 bases align to TRBD1. The origin of this receptor is a human donor with melanoma. Sequencing was performed on CD8+ T cells sorted from blood (inferred from file names), taken from a patient given nivolumab and ipilimumab in sequence. The CDR3 loop is CASSLRQGVLEQYF. The DNA of the CDR3 is TGTGCCAGCAGTTTGAGACAGGGGGTACTCGAGCAGTACTTC.